This TCR beta chain stems from a study of T cells after yellow fever vaccination. Study-wide findings and caveats: Clones from primary vaccination mostly reappeared after the booster (about 97% CD4, about 85% CD8).

Notes on this clonotype: What it recognizes is unknown.

The CDR3 extends over 15 amino acids. Germline CDR1 is SGHDT and CDR2 is YYEEEE. V was clipped by 1 base and J by 1 base, with 11 bases between them. TCRdb itself ran the 5' RACE reads through MiXCR, one entry per CDR3 protein. This sample has around 310,000 distinct CDR3 sequences, with around 4.5% found just once. The chain links TRBV5-6 to TRBJ2-5, with D maybe TRBD1 (6 bases). The source of this sequence is a young man who received the YFV17D yellow fever vaccine. The material sequenced was PBMCs, taken 15 days after the yellow fever booster vaccination. The CDR3 protein is CASSLPGARQETQYF. In DNA form, the CDR3 reads TGTGCCAGCAGCTTGCCAGGGGCCCGCCAAGAGACCCAGTACTTC.